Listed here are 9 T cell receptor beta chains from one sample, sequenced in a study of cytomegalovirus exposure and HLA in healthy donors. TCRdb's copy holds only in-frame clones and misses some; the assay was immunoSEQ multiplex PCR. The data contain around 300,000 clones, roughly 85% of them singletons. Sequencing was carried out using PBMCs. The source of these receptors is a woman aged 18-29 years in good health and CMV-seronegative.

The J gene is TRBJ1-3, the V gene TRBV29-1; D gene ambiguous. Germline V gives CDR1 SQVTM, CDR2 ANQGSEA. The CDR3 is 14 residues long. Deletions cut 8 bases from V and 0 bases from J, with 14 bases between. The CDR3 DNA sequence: TGCAGCCTTGGCAGTGGCCGCTCTGGAAACACCATATATTTT. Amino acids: CSLGSGRSGNTIYF. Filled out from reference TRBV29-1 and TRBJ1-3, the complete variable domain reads SAVISQKPSRDICQRGTSLTIQCQVDSQVTMMFWYRQQPGQSLTLIATANQGSEATYESGFVIDKFPISRPNLTFSTLTVSNMSPEDSSIYLCSLGSGRSGNTIYFGEGSWLTVV.

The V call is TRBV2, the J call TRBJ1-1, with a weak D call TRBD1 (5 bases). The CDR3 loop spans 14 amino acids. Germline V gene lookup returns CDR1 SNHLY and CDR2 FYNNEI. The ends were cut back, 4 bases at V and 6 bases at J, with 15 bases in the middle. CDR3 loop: CASSVGQGAAEAFF. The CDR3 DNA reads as TGTGCCAGCAGTGTAGGCCAGGGTGCGGCTGAAGCTTTCTTT. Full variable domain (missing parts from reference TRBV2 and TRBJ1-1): EPEVTQTPSHQVTQMGQEVILRCVPISNHLYFYWYRQILGQKVEFLVSFYNNEISEKSEIFDDQFSVERPDGSNFTLKIRSTKLEDSAMYFCASSVGQGAAEAFFGQGTRLTVV.

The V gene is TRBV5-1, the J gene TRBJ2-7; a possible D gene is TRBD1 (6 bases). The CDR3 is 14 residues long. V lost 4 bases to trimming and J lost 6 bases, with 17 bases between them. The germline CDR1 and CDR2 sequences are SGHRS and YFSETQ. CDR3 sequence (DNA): TGCGCCAGCAGCGGCCGTGGACAGAGTCGCGAGCAGTACTTC. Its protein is CASSGRGQSREQYF.

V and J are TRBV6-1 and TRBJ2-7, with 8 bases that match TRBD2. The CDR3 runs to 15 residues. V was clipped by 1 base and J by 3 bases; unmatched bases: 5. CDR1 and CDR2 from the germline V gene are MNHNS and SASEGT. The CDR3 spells CASSEGRGLVYEQYF. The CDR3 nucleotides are TGTGCCAGCAGTGAAGGTCGGGGACTAGTCTACGAGCAGTACTTC.

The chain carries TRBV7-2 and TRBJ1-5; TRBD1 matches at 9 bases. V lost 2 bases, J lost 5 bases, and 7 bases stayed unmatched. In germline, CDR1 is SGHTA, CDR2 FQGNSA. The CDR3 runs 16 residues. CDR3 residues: CASSLLPTGGHQPQHF. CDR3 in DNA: TGTGCCAGCAGCTTACTCCCTACAGGGGGCCATCAGCCCCAGCATTTT.

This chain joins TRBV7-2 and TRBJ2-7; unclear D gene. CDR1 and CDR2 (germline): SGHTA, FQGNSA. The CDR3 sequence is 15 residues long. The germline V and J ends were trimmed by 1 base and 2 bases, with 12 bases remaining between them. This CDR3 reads CASSLELGRPYEQYF. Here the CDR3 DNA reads TGTGCCAGCAGCTTAGAGTTGGGCAGGCCCTACGAGCAGTACTTC.

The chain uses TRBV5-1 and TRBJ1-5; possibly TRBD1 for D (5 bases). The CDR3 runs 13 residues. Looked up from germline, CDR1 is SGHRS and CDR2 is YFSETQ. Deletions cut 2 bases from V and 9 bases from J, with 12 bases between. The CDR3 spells CASSFQGEGPQHF. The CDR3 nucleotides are TGCGCCAGCAGCTTTCAAGGGGAAGGGCCCCAGCATTTT.

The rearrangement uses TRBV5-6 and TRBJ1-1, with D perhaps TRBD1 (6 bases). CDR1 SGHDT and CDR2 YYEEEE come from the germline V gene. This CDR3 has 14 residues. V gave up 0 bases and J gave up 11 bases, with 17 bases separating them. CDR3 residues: CASSLAWTVARAFF. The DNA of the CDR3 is TGTGCCAGCAGCTTGGCCTGGACAGTCGCTCGCGCTTTCTTT. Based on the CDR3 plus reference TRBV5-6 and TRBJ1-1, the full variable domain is DAGVTQSPTHLIKTRGQQVTLRCSPKSGHDTVSWYQQALGQGPQFIFQYYEEEERQRGNFPDRFSGHQFPNYSSELNVNALLLGDSALYLCASSLAWTVARAFFGQGTRLTVV.

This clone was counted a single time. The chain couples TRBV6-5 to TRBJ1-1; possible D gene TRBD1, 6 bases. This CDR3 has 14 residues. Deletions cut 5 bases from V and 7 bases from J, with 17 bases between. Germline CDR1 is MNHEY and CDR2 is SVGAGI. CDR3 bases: TGTGCCAGCAGTAACCTATACAGGGATATTGAAGCTTTCTTT. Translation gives CASSNLYRDIEAFF.